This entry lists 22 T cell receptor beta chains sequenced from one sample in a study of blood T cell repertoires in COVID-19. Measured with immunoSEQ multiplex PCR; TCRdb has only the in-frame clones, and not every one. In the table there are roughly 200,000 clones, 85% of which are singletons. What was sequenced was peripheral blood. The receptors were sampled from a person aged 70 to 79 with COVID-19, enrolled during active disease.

The CDR3 DNA is TGTGCCAGCTCACCACAGGCGGGAGGTCTTAATGAGCAGTTCTTC. Translation gives CASSPQAGGLNEQFF. The V call is TRBV18, the J call TRBJ2-1; 8 bases map to TRBD2. V shed 1 base and J 7 bases; nucleotides not matched to a gene: 6. The CDR3 sequence is 15 residues long. Germline V gene data show CDR1 as KGHSH and CDR2 as LQKENI. Drawing the rest from reference TRBV18 and TRBJ2-1, the complete variable domain is NAGVMQNPRHLVRRRGQEARLRCSPMKGHSHVYWYRQLPEEGLKFMVYLQKENIIDESGMPKERFSAEFPKEGPSILRIQQVVRGDSAAYFCASSPQAGGLNEQFFGPGTRLTVL.

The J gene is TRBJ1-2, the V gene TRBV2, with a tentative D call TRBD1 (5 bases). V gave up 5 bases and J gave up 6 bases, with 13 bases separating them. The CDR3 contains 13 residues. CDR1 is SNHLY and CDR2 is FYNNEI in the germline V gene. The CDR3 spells CASSRASRDGYTF. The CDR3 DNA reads TGTGCCAGCAGTCGCGCCTCCAGGGATGGCTACACCTTC. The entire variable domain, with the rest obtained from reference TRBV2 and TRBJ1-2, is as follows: EPEVTQTPSHQVTQMGQEVILRCVPISNHLYFYWYRQILGQKVEFLVSFYNNEISEKSEIFDDQFSVERPDGSNFTLKIRSTKLEDSAMYFCASSRASRDGYTFGSGTRLTVV.

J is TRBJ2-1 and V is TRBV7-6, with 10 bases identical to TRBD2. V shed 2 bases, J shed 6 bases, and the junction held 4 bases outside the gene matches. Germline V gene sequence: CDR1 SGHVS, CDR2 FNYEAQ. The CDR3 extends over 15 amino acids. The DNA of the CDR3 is TGTGCCAGCAGCTTAAGCGCTAGCGGGAGCAATGAGCAGTTCTTC. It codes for CASSLSASGSNEQFF.

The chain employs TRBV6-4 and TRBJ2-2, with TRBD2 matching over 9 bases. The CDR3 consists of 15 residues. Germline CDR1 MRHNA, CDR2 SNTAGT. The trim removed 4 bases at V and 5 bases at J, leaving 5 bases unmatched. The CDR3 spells CASSAASGATGELFF. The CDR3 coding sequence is TGTGCCAGCAGTGCGGCTAGCGGGGCAACCGGGGAGCTGTTTTTT.

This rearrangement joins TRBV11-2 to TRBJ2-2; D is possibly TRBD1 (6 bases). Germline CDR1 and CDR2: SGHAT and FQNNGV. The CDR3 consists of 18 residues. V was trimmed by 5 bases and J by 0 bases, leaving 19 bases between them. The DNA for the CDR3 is TGTGCCAGCAGCCTTCATCCCCCAGGGGCGACGAACACCGGGGAGCTGTTTTTT. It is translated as CASSLHPPGATNTGELFF.

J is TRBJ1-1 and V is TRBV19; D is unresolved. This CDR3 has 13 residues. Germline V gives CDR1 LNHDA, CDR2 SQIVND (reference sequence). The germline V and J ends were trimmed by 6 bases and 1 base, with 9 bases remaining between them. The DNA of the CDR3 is TGTGCCAGTAGCCTTCAGCGGAACACTGAAGCTTTCTTT. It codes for CASSLQRNTEAFF.

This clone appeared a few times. CDR3 protein: CATSKPGQGNQPQHF. The DNA of the CDR3 is TGTGCCACCAGTAAACCAGGACAGGGCAATCAGCCCCAGCATTTT. This chain joins TRBV24-1 and TRBJ1-5; 7 bases agree with TRBD1. J lost 2 bases, V lost 6 bases, and 6 bases had no gene match. Germline values: CDR1 KGHDR, CDR2 SFDVKD. The CDR3 covers 15 residues.

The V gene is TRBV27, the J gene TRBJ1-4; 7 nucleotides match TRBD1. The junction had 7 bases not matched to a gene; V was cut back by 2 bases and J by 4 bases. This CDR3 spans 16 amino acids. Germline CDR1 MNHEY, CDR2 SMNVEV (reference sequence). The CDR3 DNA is TGTGCCAGCAGTTTAATGGGACAGATAGGTAATGAAAAACTGTTTTTT. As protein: CASSLMGQIGNEKLFF.

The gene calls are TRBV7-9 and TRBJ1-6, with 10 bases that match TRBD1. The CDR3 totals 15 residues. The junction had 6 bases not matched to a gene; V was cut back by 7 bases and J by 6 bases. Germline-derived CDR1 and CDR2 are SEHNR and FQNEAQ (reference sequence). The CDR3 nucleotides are TGTGCCAGCAACGCACGGACAGGGGGTAATTCACCCCTCCACTTT. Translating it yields CASNARTGGNSPLHF.

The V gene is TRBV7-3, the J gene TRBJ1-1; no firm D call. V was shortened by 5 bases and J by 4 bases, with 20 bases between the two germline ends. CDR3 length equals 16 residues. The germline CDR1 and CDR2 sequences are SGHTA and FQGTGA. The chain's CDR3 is CASSMSSGLGGTEAFF. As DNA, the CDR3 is TGTGCCAGCAGCATGTCGTCGGGGTTAGGCGGCACTGAAGCTTTCTTT.

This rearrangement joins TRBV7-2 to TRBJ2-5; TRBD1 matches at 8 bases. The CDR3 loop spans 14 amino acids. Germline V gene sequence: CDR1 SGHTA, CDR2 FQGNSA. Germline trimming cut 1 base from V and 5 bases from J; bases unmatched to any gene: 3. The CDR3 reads CASSLVSGGETQYF. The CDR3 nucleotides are TGTGCCAGCAGCTTAGTTTCAGGGGGCGAGACCCAGTACTTC.

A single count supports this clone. The CDR3 region is CASSLGSRGPETQYF. The CDR3 nucleotides read TGCGCCAGCAGCTTGGGATCCAGGGGGCCAGAGACCCAGTACTTC. The V call is TRBV5-1, the J call TRBJ2-5; 8 nucleotides line up with TRBD1. This CDR3 spans 15 amino acids. V trimming: 0 bases; J trimming: 4 bases; junction bases outside the gene matches: 5. CDR1 and CDR2 from the germline V gene are SGHRS and YFSETQ. Full variable domain (outside the CDR3, taken from reference TRBV5-1 and TRBJ2-5): KAGVTQTPRYLIKTRGQQVTLSCSPISGHRSVSWYQQTPGQGLQFLFEYFSETQRNKGNFPGRFSGRQFSNSRSEMNVSTLELGDSALYLCASSLGSRGPETQYFGPGTRLLVL.

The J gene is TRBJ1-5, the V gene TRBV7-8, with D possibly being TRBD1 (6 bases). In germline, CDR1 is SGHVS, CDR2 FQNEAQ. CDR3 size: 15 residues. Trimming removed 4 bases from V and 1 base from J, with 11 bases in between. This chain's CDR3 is CASSSPDRSNQPQHF. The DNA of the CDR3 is TGTGCCAGCAGCTCCCCAGACAGGAGCAATCAGCCCCAGCATTTT.

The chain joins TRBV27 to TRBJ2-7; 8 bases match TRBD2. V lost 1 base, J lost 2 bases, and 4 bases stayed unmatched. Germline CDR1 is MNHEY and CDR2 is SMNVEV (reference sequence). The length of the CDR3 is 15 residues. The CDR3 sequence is CASSLYLGLAYEQYF. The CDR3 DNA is TGTGCCAGCAGTTTATATCTGGGACTAGCCTACGAGCAGTACTTC.

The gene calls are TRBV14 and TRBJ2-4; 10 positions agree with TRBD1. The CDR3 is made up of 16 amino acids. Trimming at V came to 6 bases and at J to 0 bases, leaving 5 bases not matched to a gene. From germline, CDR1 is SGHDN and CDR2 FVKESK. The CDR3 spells CASSLDRGLAKNIQYF. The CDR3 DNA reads TGTGCCAGCAGTTTAGACAGGGGGCTAGCCAAAAACATTCAGTACTTC.

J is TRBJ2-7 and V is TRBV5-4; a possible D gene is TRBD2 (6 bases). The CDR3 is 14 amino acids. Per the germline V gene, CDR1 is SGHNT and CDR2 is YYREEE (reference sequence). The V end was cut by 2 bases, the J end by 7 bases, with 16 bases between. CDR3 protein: CASSFPNSGTEQYF. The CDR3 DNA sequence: TGTGCCAGCAGCTTCCCCAACTCCGGGACTGAGCAGTACTTC. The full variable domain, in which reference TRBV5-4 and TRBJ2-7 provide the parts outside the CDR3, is ETGVTQSPTHLIKTRGQQVTLRCSSQSGHNTVSWYQQALGQGPQFIFQYYREEENGRGNFPPRFSGLQFPNYSSELNVNALELDDSALYLCASSFPNSGTEQYFGPGTRLTVT.

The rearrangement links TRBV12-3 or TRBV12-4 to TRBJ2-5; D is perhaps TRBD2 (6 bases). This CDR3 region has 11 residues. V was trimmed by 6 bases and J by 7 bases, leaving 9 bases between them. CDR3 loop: CASRGRGTQYF. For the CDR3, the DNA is TGTGCCAGCAGGGGGCGGGGGACCCAGTACTTC.

The CDR3 DNA follows: TGTGCCAGCAGTATGACCGGGTTAGGTGGCTACACCTTC. Amino acids: CASSMTGLGGYTF. The rearrangement uses TRBV27 and TRBJ1-2, with unresolved D. The CDR3 covers 13 residues. The germline V and J ends were trimmed by 5 bases and 7 bases, with 14 bases remaining between them. Germline CDR1 and CDR2: MNHEY and SMNVEV (reference sequence).

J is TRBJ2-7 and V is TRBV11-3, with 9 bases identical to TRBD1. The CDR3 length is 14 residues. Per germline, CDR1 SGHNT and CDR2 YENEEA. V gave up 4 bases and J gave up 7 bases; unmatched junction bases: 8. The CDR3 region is CASSSGQGRGEQYF. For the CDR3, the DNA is TGTGCCAGCAGCTCAGGACAGGGGAGAGGGGAGCAGTACTTC.

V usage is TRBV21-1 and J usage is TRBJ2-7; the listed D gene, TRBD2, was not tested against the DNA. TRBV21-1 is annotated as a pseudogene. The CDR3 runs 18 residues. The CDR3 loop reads CASSKASTERGLPYEQYF. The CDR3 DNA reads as TGTGCCAGCAGCAAAGCCTCCACTGAGCGCGGATTACCCTACGAGCAGTACTTC.

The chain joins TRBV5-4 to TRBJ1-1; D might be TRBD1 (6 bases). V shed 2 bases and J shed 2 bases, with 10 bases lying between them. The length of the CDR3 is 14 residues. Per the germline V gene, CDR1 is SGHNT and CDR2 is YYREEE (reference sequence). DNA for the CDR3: TGTGCCAGCAGCTTCAGGGGCGCAAACACTGAAGCTTTCTTT. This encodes CASSFRGANTEAFF.

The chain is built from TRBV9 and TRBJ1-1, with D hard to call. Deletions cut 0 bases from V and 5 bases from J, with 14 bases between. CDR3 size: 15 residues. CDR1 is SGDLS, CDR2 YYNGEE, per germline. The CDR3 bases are TGTGCCAGCAGCGTAGTTTCAGGAGCGGCGACTGAAGCTTTCTTT. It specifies CASSVVSGAATEAFF. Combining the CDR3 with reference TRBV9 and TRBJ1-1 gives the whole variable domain DSGVTQTPKHLITATGQRVTLRCSPRSGDLSVYWYQQSLDQGLQFLIQYYNGEERAKGNILERFSAQQFPDLHSELNLSSLELGDSALYFCASSVVSGAATEAFFGQGTRLTVV.